This T cell receptor beta chain was sequenced for a study of shared clonotypes between healthy human individuals. The germline V gene has CDR1 SQVTM and CDR2 ANQGSEA. This CDR3 spans 12 amino acids. General study points: Among donors, the sharing of clonotypes was expected to be influenced by sequencing depth.

Comment on this clone: Its antigen is unidentified.

The genomic DNA of each subset was split evenly across several immunoSEQ plates. Unsorted PBMC DNA sequencing spanned ten immunoSEQ deep assay plates. Per the authors' pipeline: Filtering of immunoSEQ junctional sequences could not match full-length read filtering. The method was immunoSEQ multiplex PCR; TCRdb's version includes in-frame clones alone and lacks a portion of them. From that table come the V and J calls and clone size; the DNA was used to work out D and trimming. In the table there are nearly 500,000 clones, about 79% of which are singletons. This chain joins TRBV29-1 and TRBJ2-7, with 7 bases aligning to TRBD1. The J call is uncertain, as TRBJ2-5 better fits the DNA end. The sample was PBMCs. The source is a woman aged 40 to 55 in good health. Some clones in this sample may be carry-over from other donors' samples. The CDR3 loop reads CSGGTAQETQYF. CDR3 nucleotides: TGCAGCGGGGGGACAGCCCAAGAGACCCAGTACTTC.